This T cell receptor (beta chain) derives from a study of metastatic and nonmetastatic thyroid tumors. Using MiXCR, TCRdb reanalyzed the PCR reads. The sample consists of tens of thousands of clones, less than 15% of them appearing once. Study results and limitations: Benign nodules were reported to have significantly lower TCR beta diversity than malignant thyroid tumors, in blood and tumor.

From germline, CDR1 is SGHAT and CDR2 FQNNGV. The CDR3 covers 15 residues. J gave up 0 bases and V 5 bases, and 7 bases lay outside the gene matches. About this clone itself: No antigen is known for it.

Thyroid surgery was performed in patients who had received no treatment beforehand. The TCR comes from a male donor with papillary thyroid cancer or a benign thyroid nodule (not recorded which). Some clones in this sample may be carry-over from other donors' samples. V and J are TRBV11-2 and TRBJ2-7; TRBD1 matches 7 bases. Sequencing was done on a sample of blood. As DNA, the CDR3 is TGTGCCAGCAGCCACAGACAGGGCCTCTCCTACGAGCAGTACTTC. Protein product: CASSHRQGLSYEQYF.